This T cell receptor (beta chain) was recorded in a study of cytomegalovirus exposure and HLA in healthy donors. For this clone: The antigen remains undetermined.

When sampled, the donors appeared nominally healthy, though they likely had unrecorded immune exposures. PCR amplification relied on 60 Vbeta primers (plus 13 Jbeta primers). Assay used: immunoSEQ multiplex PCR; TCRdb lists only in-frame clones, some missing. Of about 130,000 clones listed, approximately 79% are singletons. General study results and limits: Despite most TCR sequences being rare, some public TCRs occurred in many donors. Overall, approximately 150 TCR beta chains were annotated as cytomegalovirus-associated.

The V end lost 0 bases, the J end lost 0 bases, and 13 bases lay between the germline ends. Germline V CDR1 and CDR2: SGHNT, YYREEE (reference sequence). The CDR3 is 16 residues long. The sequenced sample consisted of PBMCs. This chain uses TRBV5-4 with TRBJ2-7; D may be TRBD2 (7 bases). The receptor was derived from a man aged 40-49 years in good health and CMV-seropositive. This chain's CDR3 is CASSLGEGGSSYEQYF. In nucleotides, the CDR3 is TGTGCCAGCAGCTTGGGGGAGGGGGGAAGCTCCTACGAGCAGTACTTC.